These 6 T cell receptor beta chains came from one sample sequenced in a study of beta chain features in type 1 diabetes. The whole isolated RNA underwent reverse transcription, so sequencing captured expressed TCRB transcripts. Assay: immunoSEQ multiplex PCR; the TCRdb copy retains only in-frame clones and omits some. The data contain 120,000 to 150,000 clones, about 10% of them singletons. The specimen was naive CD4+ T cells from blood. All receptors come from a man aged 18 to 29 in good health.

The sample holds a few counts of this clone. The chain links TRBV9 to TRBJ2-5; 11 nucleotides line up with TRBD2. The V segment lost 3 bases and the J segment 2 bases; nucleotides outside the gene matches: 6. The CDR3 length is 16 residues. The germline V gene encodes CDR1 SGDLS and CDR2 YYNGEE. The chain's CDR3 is CASSGGTSGIQETQYF. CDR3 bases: TGTGCCAGCAGCGGAGGGACTAGCGGAATTCAAGAGACCCAGTACTTC.

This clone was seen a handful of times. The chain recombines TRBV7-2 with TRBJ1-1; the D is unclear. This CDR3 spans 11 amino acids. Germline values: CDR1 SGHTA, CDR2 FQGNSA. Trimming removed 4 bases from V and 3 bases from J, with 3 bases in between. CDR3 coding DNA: TGTGCCAGCAGCTCCTACACTGAAGCTTTCTTT. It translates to CASSSYTEAFF.

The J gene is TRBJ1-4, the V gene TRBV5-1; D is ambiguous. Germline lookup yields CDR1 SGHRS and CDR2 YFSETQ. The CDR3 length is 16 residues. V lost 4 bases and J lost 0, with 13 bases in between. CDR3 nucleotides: TGCGCCAGCAGCCTGATGGGGAGTTCAACTAATGAAAAACTGTTTTTT. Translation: CASSLMGSSTNEKLFF.

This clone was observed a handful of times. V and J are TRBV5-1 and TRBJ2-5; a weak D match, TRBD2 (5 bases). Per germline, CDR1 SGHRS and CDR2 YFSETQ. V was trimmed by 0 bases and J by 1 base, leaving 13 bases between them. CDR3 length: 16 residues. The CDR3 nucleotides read TGCGCCAGCAGCTTGGGAGGACTCACTGGCCAAGAGACCCAGTACTTC. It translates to CASSLGGLTGQETQYF.

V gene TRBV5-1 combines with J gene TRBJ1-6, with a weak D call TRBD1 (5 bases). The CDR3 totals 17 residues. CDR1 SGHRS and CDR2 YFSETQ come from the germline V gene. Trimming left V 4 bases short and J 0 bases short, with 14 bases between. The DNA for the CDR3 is TGCGCCAGCAGCGCCGGGACTTTAAGCTCCTATAATTCACCCCTCCACTTT. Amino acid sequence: CASSAGTLSSYNSPLHF. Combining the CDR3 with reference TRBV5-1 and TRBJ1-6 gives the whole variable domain KAGVTQTPRYLIKTRGQQVTLSCSPISGHRSVSWYQQTPGQGLQFLFEYFSETQRNKGNFPGRFSGRQFSNSRSEMNVSTLELGDSALYLCASSAGTLSSYNSPLHFGNGTRLTVT.

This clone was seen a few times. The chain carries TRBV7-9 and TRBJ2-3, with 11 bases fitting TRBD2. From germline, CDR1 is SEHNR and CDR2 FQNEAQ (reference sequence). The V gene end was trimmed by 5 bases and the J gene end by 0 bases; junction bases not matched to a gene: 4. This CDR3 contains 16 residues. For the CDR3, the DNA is TGTGCCAGCAGCCCAAGGACTAGCGGGAGCACAGATACGCAGTATTTT. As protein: CASSPRTSGSTDTQYF.